This TCR beta chain was profiled in a study of cytomegalovirus exposure and HLA in healthy donors. Study outcomes and limitations: Most TCRs appeared rarely, but some public TCRs recurred in many donors.

With regard to this clone: Its antigen is undetermined.

These donors, healthy bone marrow donors, were studied. PCR used 60 Vbeta primers and 13 Jbeta primers. The table came from immunoSEQ multiplex PCR; TCRdb's copy has only in-frame clones and leaves some out. The data show over 65,000 clones, 81% seen once. Trimming took 0 bases from V and 0 from J, leaving 15 bases between them. Looked up from germline, CDR1 is LNHNV and CDR2 is YYDKDF (reference sequence). The CDR3 has 18 residues. The V call is TRBV15, the J call TRBJ2-1, with D perhaps matching TRBD2 (5 bases). The sequence was obtained from a human donor in good health. Material: PBMCs. The CDR3 sequence: CATSRDLGSGSSYNEQFF. CDR3 nucleotide sequence: TGTGCCACCAGCAGAGATCTTGGGAGCGGCAGCTCCTACAATGAGCAGTTCTTC.